This paragraph covers one T cell receptor (beta chain) sequence. The sample originates from a study of blood T cell repertoires in COVID-19. Across the whole study: Acute-phase and convalescent COVID-19 samples originated in the United States, Italy and Spain. T cells, B-cell-depleted T cells, or PBMCs provided the cDNA or gDNA that served as material.

Original data processing: Estimation of nucleated cell counts was performed using reference gene primer amplification. The assay was immunoSEQ multiplex PCR, and TCRdb's table has in-frame clones only and misses some. Clone size and the V and J calls come from that table; the DNA yielded D and trimming. The data hold approximately 90,000 clones, with roughly 90% observed a single time. Germline values: CDR1 SEHNR, CDR2 FQNEAQ (reference sequence). The V end was cut by 5 bases, the J end by 2 bases, with 19 bases between. The CDR3 sequence is 17 residues long. This receptor was taken from a woman aged 65 to 85 with acute or convalescent COVID-19. Sequenced sample: peripheral blood. This rearrangement joins TRBV7-9 to TRBJ1-3; tentative D call: TRBD1 (6 bases). In DNA form, the CDR3 reads TGTGCCAGCAGCCGCCCCCAGGGGAAATTTACTGGAAACACCATATATTTT. This translates into CASSRPQGKFTGNTIYF.